These 30 T cell receptor beta chains share one sample of origin, sequenced in a study of siplizumab effects on memory and regulatory T cells. The data were produced by immunoSEQ multiplex PCR, yet TCRdb's version contains in-frame clones alone and is incomplete. This table has 70,000 to 100,000 clones, 80% to 95% appearing once. The sample taken for sequencing was CD8+ T cells sorted from blood. The receptors originated from a human donor in good health.

This clone was recorded once. This chain joins TRBV11-2 and TRBJ1-6; D uncertain. Per germline, CDR1 SGHAT and CDR2 FQNNGV. The CDR3 runs to 15 residues. Trimming removed 0 bases at V and 7 bases at J, with 10 bases between. CDR3 nucleotide sequence: TGTGCCAGCAGCTTAGAGGGATTGGGAAATTCACCCCTCCACTTT. Amino acid sequence: CASSLEGLGNSPLHF.

This clone was recorded only once. The chain links TRBV5-1 to TRBJ1-6; D may be TRBD1 (5 bases). V lost 4 bases, J lost 5 bases, and 13 bases lay in between. From germline, CDR1 is SGHRS and CDR2 YFSETQ. This CDR3 has 15 amino acids. CDR3 region: CASSPETVDNSPLHF. As DNA, the CDR3 is TGCGCCAGCAGCCCGGAGACAGTAGATAATTCACCCCTCCACTTT.

This clone was detected only once. V usage is TRBV6-1 and J usage is TRBJ2-5, with D possibly TRBD1 on 5 matching bases. The CDR3 runs 13 residues. Trimming shortened V by 7 bases and J by 2 bases, and 11 bases separated the two germline ends. In germline, CDR1 is MNHNS, CDR2 SASEGT. The CDR3 region is CASTLDTQETQYF. The CDR3 DNA sequence: TGTGCCAGCACCTTGGACACGCAAGAGACCCAGTACTTC.

The CDR3 loop is CASSPGTSLYNEQFF. The CDR3 DNA reads as TGTGCCAGCAGTCCCGGGACTAGTTTATACAATGAGCAGTTCTTC. The chain links TRBV27 to TRBJ2-1; TRBD2 aligns across 8 bases. V gave up 5 bases and J gave up 4 bases; unmatched junction bases: 7. The germline gives CDR1 MNHEY, CDR2 SMNVEV (reference sequence). The CDR3 sequence is 15 residues long.

The chain uses TRBV5-6 and TRBJ1-5; no clear D. The CDR3 is made up of 12 amino acids. Germline V gene data show CDR1 as SGHDT and CDR2 as YYEEEE. Deletions cut 0 bases from V and 4 bases from J, with 2 bases between. CDR3 loop: CASSLGNQPQHF. The CDR3 DNA reads as TGTGCCAGCAGCTTGGGGAATCAGCCCCAGCATTTT.

The V gene is TRBV5-4, the J gene TRBJ2-1; D is unresolved. CDR1 SGHNT and CDR2 YYREEE come from the germline V gene (reference sequence). The V gene lost 0 bases and the J gene lost 7 bases, with 14 bases spanning the gap. This CDR3 has 15 amino acids. CDR3 sequence: CASSLAGFLGNEQFF. CDR3 bases: TGTGCCAGCAGCTTGGCTGGTTTCTTGGGGAATGAGCAGTTCTTC. Combining the CDR3 with reference TRBV5-4 and TRBJ2-1 gives the whole variable domain ETGVTQSPTHLIKTRGQQVTLRCSSQSGHNTVSWYQQALGQGPQFIFQYYREEENGRGNFPPRFSGLQFPNYSSELNVNALELDDSALYLCASSLAGFLGNEQFFGPGTRLTVL.

The gene calls are TRBV19 and TRBJ2-7, with TRBD1 matching over 9 bases. The ends lost 1 base at V and 0 bases at J; junction bases unmatched: 1. The CDR3 extends over 15 amino acids. Germline values: CDR1 LNHDA, CDR2 SQIVND (reference sequence). The DNA for the CDR3 is TGTGCCAGTAGTATAGGGACAGGGGACTCCTACGAGCAGTACTTC. It is translated as CASSIGTGDSYEQYF.

The chain links TRBV5-1 to TRBJ2-7; unclear D gene. CDR3 length: 16 residues. Trimming cost V 0 bases and J 4 bases, with 17 bases left between them. CDR1 is SGHRS, CDR2 YFSETQ, per germline. The CDR3 DNA is TGCGCCAGCAGCTTGGCCGGTGGCTATAGCCTTTACGAGCAGTACTTC. Translated: CASSLAGGYSLYEQYF.

This clone has only one observation. V is TRBV5-6 and J is TRBJ2-2; D is unresolved. V was trimmed by 0 bases and J by 3 bases, leaving 3 bases between them. CDR1 and CDR2 (germline): SGHDT, YYEEEE. This CDR3 region has 13 residues. The CDR3 coding sequence is TGTGCCAGCAGCTTGGAGTACACCGGGGAGCTGTTTTTT. Translation: CASSLEYTGELFF.

This clone was counted a single time. V and J are TRBV4-2 and TRBJ1-3, with D perhaps TRBD1 (6 bases). Trimming took 0 bases from V and 4 from J, leaving 10 bases between them. The CDR3 runs to 15 residues. Germline V lookup: CDR1 LGHNA, CDR2 YNFKEQ. CDR3 nucleotides: TGTGCCAGCAGCCAAGATCCAGGGGTGGGAAACACCATATATTTT. Residues: CASSQDPGVGNTIYF.

The chain combines TRBV7-9 with TRBJ1-5; 7 nucleotides line up with TRBD1. CDR1 is SEHNR and CDR2 is FQNEAQ in the germline V gene (reference sequence). The CDR3 length is 15 residues. V lost 4 bases, J lost 2 bases, and 5 bases stayed unmatched. CDR3 region: CASSSTGSGNQPQHF. The CDR3 nucleotides are TGTGCCAGCAGCTCGACAGGGTCGGGCAATCAGCCCCAGCATTTT. Filled out from reference TRBV7-9 and TRBJ1-5, the complete variable domain reads DTGVSQNPRHKITKRGQNVTFRCDPISEHNRLYWYRQTLGQGPEFLTYFQNEAQLEKSRLLSDRFSAERPKGSFSTLEIQRTEQGDSAMYLCASSSTGSGNQPQHFGDGTRLSIL.

The chain combines TRBV19 with TRBJ1-2; D unresolved. The germline gives CDR1 LNHDA, CDR2 SQIVND (reference sequence). The V gene lost 2 bases and the J gene lost 8 bases, with 21 bases spanning the gap. This CDR3 spans 16 amino acids. The CDR3 sequence is CASSISVGMSPAGYTF. As DNA, the CDR3 is TGTGCCAGTAGTATAAGCGTTGGTATGAGTCCGGCCGGCTACACCTTC.

The chain uses TRBV6-5 and TRBJ1-1, with D perhaps matching TRBD1 (5 bases). CDR1 MNHEY and CDR2 SVGAGI come from the germline V gene. V was trimmed by 4 bases and J by 2 bases, leaving 11 bases between them. The CDR3 length is 14 residues. CDR3 residues: CASSFQGFNTEAFF. The CDR3 DNA sequence: TGTGCCAGCAGTTTCCAGGGTTTTAACACTGAAGCTTTCTTT.

The rearrangement joins TRBV30 to TRBJ1-1; TRBD1 matches 8 bases. Germline-derived CDR1 and CDR2 are GTSNPN and SVGIG (reference sequence). The CDR3 has 13 amino acids. V lost 2 bases and J lost 5; bases outside the gene matches: 4. The CDR3 is CAWSQGARTEAFF. DNA for the CDR3: TGTGCCTGGAGTCAGGGGGCGAGGACTGAAGCTTTCTTT.

V gene TRBV25-1 combines with J gene TRBJ2-7; D could derive from TRBD1 or TRBD2 (7 bases each). Germline V gene lookup returns CDR1 MGHDK and CDR2 SYGVNS. CDR3 length: 15 residues. The V end lost 2 bases, the J end lost 4 bases, and 15 bases lay between the germline ends. The CDR3 here is CASSEERDRSYEQYF. The CDR3 DNA reads TGTGCCAGCAGTGAAGAGCGGGACAGATCGTACGAGCAGTACTTC.

The chain has TRBV9 and TRBJ2-4, with 7 bases fitting TRBD1. Per germline, CDR1 SGDLS and CDR2 YYNGEE. V was clipped by 3 bases and J by 16 bases; unmatched bases: 13. The CDR3 is 13 residues long. The CDR3, as DNA: TGTGCCAGCAGCGGAGGGGACAGTTCGCAACCCTACTTC. Residues: CASSGGDSSQPYF.

There are a few counts of this clone. The chain couples TRBV7-9 to TRBJ1-2; possibly TRBD1 for D (5 bases). From germline, CDR1 is SEHNR and CDR2 FQNEAQ (reference sequence). Between the trimmed V and J ends, which lost 2 bases and 2 bases, there was a span of 12 bases. The CDR3 consists of 15 residues. The CDR3 is CASSLPGTANYGYTF. CDR3 bases: TGTGCCAGCAGCTTACCAGGGACCGCCAACTATGGCTACACCTTC.

The rearrangement uses TRBV7-9 and TRBJ2-3, with TRBD2 matching over 8 bases. The CDR3 totals 19 residues. The trim removed 5 bases at V and 0 bases at J, leaving 16 bases unmatched. Germline values: CDR1 SEHNR, CDR2 FQNEAQ (reference sequence). The CDR3 here is CASSLILRRRGASTDTQYF. CDR3 coding DNA: TGTGCCAGCAGCCTCATCCTTCGGAGGCGGGGGGCGAGCACAGATACGCAGTATTTT.

This chain links TRBV4-1 with TRBJ1-2, with a weak D call TRBD1 (6 bases). The germline V and J ends were trimmed by 0 bases and 3 bases, with 11 bases remaining between them. Germline CDR1 reads MGHRA; CDR2 reads YSYEKL. The CDR3 spans 15 residues. This chain's CDR3 is CASSQDRGLDYGYTF. As DNA, the CDR3 is TGCGCCAGCAGCCAAGACAGGGGACTCGACTATGGCTACACCTTC.

The chain combines TRBV19 with TRBJ2-7; D is uncertain. Germline CDR1 LNHDA, CDR2 SQIVND (reference sequence). The CDR3 spans 17 residues. Trimming shortened V by 3 bases and J by 0 bases, and 18 bases separated the two germline ends. For the CDR3, the DNA is TGTGCCAGTAGTATTGGAATCAAGTTTGGGGACTCCTACGAGCAGTACTTC. This translates into CASSIGIKFGDSYEQYF.

The chain employs TRBV11-3 and TRBJ1-1; tentatively, D is TRBD1 (5 bases). The V end was cut by 1 base, the J end by 4 bases, with 7 bases between. Germline V gives CDR1 SGHNT, CDR2 YENEEA. The CDR3 loop spans 13 amino acids. The CDR3 coding sequence is TGTGCCAGCAGCTTAGGACAGAGCACTGAAGCTTTCTTT. It is translated as CASSLGQSTEAFF. Supplemented by reference TRBV11-3 and TRBJ1-1, the full variable domain reads EAGVVQSPRYKIIEKKQPVAFWCNPISGHNTLYWYLQNLGQGPELLIRYENEEAVDDSQLPKDRFSAERLKGVDSTLKIQPAELGDSAVYLCASSLGQSTEAFFGQGTRLTVV.

V and J are TRBV5-1 and TRBJ2-3; perhaps TRBD1 as D (6 bases). Germline values: CDR1 SGHRS, CDR2 YFSETQ. Between the trimmed V and J ends, which lost 3 bases and 2 bases, there was a span of 10 bases. This CDR3 spans 14 amino acids. The CDR3 DNA follows: TGCGCCAGCAGCTCGGGACAAGCCACAGATACGCAGTATTTT. This sequence encodes CASSSGQATDTQYF.

This clone is a singleton in its sample. This chain uses TRBV6-1 with TRBJ2-7; D is perhaps TRBD1 (5 bases). The germline CDR1 and CDR2 sequences are MNHNS and SASEGT. V was shortened by 0 bases and J by 0 bases, with 9 bases between the two germline ends. This CDR3 is built from 15 residues. The CDR3 sequence is CASSEALDNSYEQYF. CDR3 nucleotides: TGTGCCAGCAGTGAAGCCTTGGACAACTCCTACGAGCAGTACTTC.

The chain is built from TRBV9 and TRBJ2-7, with D tentatively TRBD1 (6 bases). The CDR3 totals 14 residues. The germline V gene encodes CDR1 SGDLS and CDR2 YYNGEE. Trimming stripped 0 bases from V and 0 bases from J, with 7 bases between. CDR3 bases: TGTGCCAGCAGCGTAGTAGGGGGCTCCTACGAGCAGTACTTC. Its protein is CASSVVGGSYEQYF.

V is TRBV19 and J is TRBJ2-1; D is undetermined. Trimming left V 3 bases short and J 4 bases short, with 7 bases between. This CDR3 has 13 amino acids. Germline V lookup: CDR1 LNHDA, CDR2 SQIVND (reference sequence). For the CDR3, the DNA is TGTGCCAGTAGTATCGCCCATTACAATGAGCAGTTCTTC. This sequence encodes CASSIAHYNEQFF.

The chain links TRBV13 to TRBJ2-5; 12 nucleotides line up with TRBD2. CDR3 length equals 18 residues. V shed 0 bases and J 4 bases; nucleotides not matched to a gene: 9. Germline V gene lookup returns CDR1 PRHDT and CDR2 FYEKMQ (reference sequence). The CDR3 DNA is TGTGCCAGCAGCTTAGGCCTAGCGGGGGGGCCTCTGGCAGAGACCCAGTACTTC. It translates to CASSLGLAGGPLAETQYF.

The chain couples TRBV6-6 to TRBJ2-5, with 7 nucleotides matching TRBD2. Germline-derived CDR1 and CDR2 are MNHNY and SVGAGI (reference sequence). V dropped 5 bases and J dropped 1; count of bases not matched to a gene: 4. The CDR3 has 14 residues. This CDR3 is CASSHGGGQETQYF. CDR3 nucleotide sequence: TGTGCCAGCAGTCATGGGGGGGGCCAAGAGACCCAGTACTTC.

The V and J genes are TRBV18 and TRBJ2-7; TRBD2 matches 7 bases. The germline CDR1 and CDR2 sequences are KGHSH and LQKENI. V shed 3 bases and J 0 bases; nucleotides not matched to a gene: 5. The CDR3 is made up of 15 amino acids. CDR3 in amino acids: CASSPGLDSSYEQYF. CDR3 DNA: TGTGCCAGCTCACCCGGACTAGACAGCTCCTACGAGCAGTACTTC.

The chain employs TRBV4-2 and TRBJ1-2; TRBD1 matches at 9 bases. The CDR3 runs to 12 residues. With 5 bases clipped from V and 8 bases from J, the junction kept 3 bases outside the gene matches. CDR1 LGHNA and CDR2 YNFKEQ come from the germline V gene. CDR3 nucleotides: TGTGCCAGCAGCTGGACAGGGGAAGGCTACACCTTC. It codes for CASSWTGEGYTF.

V gene TRBV2 combines with J gene TRBJ1-4, with D unresolved. The CDR3 loop spans 9 amino acids. V was clipped by 5 bases and J by 13 bases, with 5 bases between them. Germline-derived CDR1 and CDR2 are SNHLY and FYNNEI. CDR3 in amino acids: CASSHPLFF. For the CDR3, the DNA is TGTGCCAGCAGTCACCCACTGTTTTTT.